These 30 T cell receptor beta chains were all obtained from the same sample, sequenced in a study of OX40 agonist ivuxolimab in advanced cancers. Libraries were prepared through the immunoSEQ multiplex PCR assay. The immuneACCESS repertoire file appears here via TCRdb, limited to in-frame rearrangements. These files lack a portion of the clones; in checked studies, under half of the deficit traces to unresolved V genes, and the cause of the others is not known. This sample gives about 90,000 clones in total; approximately 91% of them show up just once. The ten largest clones capture less than 0.35% of the sample. The sequencing here drew on CD4+ or CD8+ T cells sorted from blood, taken in a trial of the OX40 agonist ivuxolimab. The receptor source for this set is an adult with an advanced solid tumor such as melanoma, head and neck, liver or kidney cancer.

For this clone: At one boundary the junction diverges from the germline segment, which might be a read error. The rearrangement uses TRBV11-2 and TRBJ2-2; D gene unclear. The CDR3 is 12 residues long. Germline V gene lookup returns CDR1 SGHAT and CDR2 FQNNGV. Written as DNA, the CDR3 is TGTGCCAGCACCCCAGTGCCCGGAGAGCTGTTTTTT. Translation gives CASTPVPGELFF.

The chain employs TRBV2 and TRBJ2-4; 8 positions match TRBD1. The CDR3 sequence is 15 residues long. Germline loops: CDR1 SNHLY, CDR2 FYNNEI. V lost 6 bases and J lost 3; bases outside the gene matches: 7. The CDR3 is CASSTGTGVKNIQYF. As DNA, the CDR3 is TGTGCCAGCAGCACCGGGACAGGTGTCAAAAACATTCAGTACTTC.

The chain recombines TRBV11-2 with TRBJ2-3; the match to TRBD1 covers 8 bases. Looked up from germline, CDR1 is SGHAT and CDR2 is FQNNGV. The CDR3 is made up of 13 amino acids. The V gene end was trimmed by 8 bases and the J gene end by 2 bases; junction bases not matched to a gene: 3. DNA for the CDR3: TGTGCCAGCCGGACAGGGATCACAGATACGCAGTATTTT. Translation: CASRTGITDTQYF. Filled out from reference TRBV11-2 and TRBJ2-3, the complete variable domain reads EAGVAQSPRYKIIEKRQSVAFWCNPISGHATLYWYQQILGQGPKLLIQFQNNGVVDDSQLPKDRFSAERLKGVDSTLKIQPAKLEDSAVYLCASRTGITDTQYFGPGTRLTVL.

This chain uses TRBV28 with TRBJ2-1; 10 nucleotides align to TRBD2. The ends lost 6 bases at V and 2 bases at J; junction bases unmatched: 1. CDR1 and CDR2 (germline): MDHEN, SYDVKM. This CDR3 region has 14 residues. CDR3 DNA: TGTGCCAGCAGAGCGGGAGGGCCCTACAATGAGCAGTTCTTC. Protein sequence: CASRAGGPYNEQFF. Full variable domain (outside the CDR3, taken from reference TRBV28 and TRBJ2-1): DVKVTQSSRYLVKRTGEKVFLECVQDMDHENMFWYRQDPGLGLRLIYFSYDVKMKEKGDIPEGYSVSREKKERFSLILESASTNQTSMYLCASRAGGPYNEQFFGPGTRLTVL.

This chain connects TRBV19 to TRBJ2-7, with 9 bases that match TRBD1. Per the germline V gene, CDR1 is LNHDA and CDR2 is SQIVND (reference sequence). The CDR3 covers 13 residues. V gave up 5 bases and J gave up 7 bases; unmatched junction bases: 6. The CDR3 nucleotides read TGTGCCAGTAGTTCCGGGACAGGGCCAGAGCAGTACTTC. This translates into CASSSGTGPEQYF.

V gene TRBV2 combines with J gene TRBJ2-4, with a weak D call TRBD1 (5 bases). CDR1 is SNHLY, CDR2 FYNNEI, per germline. V was trimmed by 6 bases and J by 5 bases, leaving 8 bases between them. The CDR3 is 12 residues long. CDR3 in DNA: TGTGCCAGCAGACCCAGGGAAAACATTCAGTACTTC. It specifies CASRPRENIQYF.

This chain uses TRBV4-2 with TRBJ1-5, with 9 bases matching TRBD1. The germline gives CDR1 LGHNA, CDR2 YNFKEQ. This CDR3 is 17 amino acids long. The J segment lost 2 bases and the V segment lost 4 bases, leaving 9 bases of the junction unmatched. The CDR3 loop is CASSPTYRTGGNQPQHF. CDR3 coding DNA: TGTGCCAGCAGCCCCACCTATCGGACAGGGGGCAATCAGCCCCAGCATTTT.

The chain combines TRBV10-2 with TRBJ2-7, with 7 bases lining up with TRBD2. Per the germline V gene, CDR1 is WSHSY and CDR2 is SAAADI. There are 14 residues in the CDR3. V was pared by 0 bases and J by 5 bases, with 4 bases of the junction left unmatched. In DNA, the CDR3 is TGCGCCAGCAGTGAGTCGCTAGCGGTGAACGAGCAGTACTTC. It is translated as CASSESLAVNEQYF.

J is TRBJ2-2 and V is TRBV7-2; D assignment may be TRBD1 or TRBD2 (5 bases each). CDR1 is SGHTA, CDR2 FQGNSA, per germline. CDR3 length: 16 residues. Trimming left V 6 bases short and J 0 bases short, with 14 bases between. CDR3 region: CASRGDGTSNTGELFF. CDR3 nucleotide sequence: TGTGCCAGCAGAGGGGACGGGACCTCGAACACCGGGGAGCTGTTTTTT.

The chain carries TRBV5-6 and TRBJ2-6; TRBD1 matches at 12 bases. Germline lookup yields CDR1 SGHDT and CDR2 YYEEEE. The junction had 6 bases not matched to a gene; V was cut back by 4 bases and J by 4 bases. The length of the CDR3 is 17 residues. This CDR3 is CASSQGQGAFGANVLTF. CDR3 nucleotides: TGTGCCAGCAGCCAGGGACAGGGGGCGTTCGGGGCCAACGTCCTGACTTTC.

This clone occurred once. The gene calls are TRBV5-8 and TRBJ2-1; D is possibly TRBD1 or TRBD2 (6 bases each). CDR1 is SGHTS, CDR2 YDEGEE, per germline. This CDR3 spans 16 amino acids. Trimming removed 0 bases from V and 9 bases from J, with 19 bases in between. The CDR3 nucleotides are TGTGCCAGCAGCTTGGAGGGGGGAGTAGTCTACGGTGAGCAGTTCTTC. This gives the protein CASSLEGGVVYGEQFF.

CDR3 loop: CASNRGGTGELFF. In nucleotides, the CDR3 is TGTGCCAGCAATAGGGGTGGCACCGGGGAGCTGTTTTTT. The J gene is TRBJ2-2, the V gene TRBV5-5, with D possibly being TRBD1 (5 bases). Germline V gives CDR1 SGHKS, CDR2 YYEKEE (reference sequence). This CDR3 is built from 13 residues. V gave up 6 bases and J gave up 4 bases, with 10 bases separating them.

The chain combines TRBV6-5 with TRBJ2-1; D is possibly TRBD2 (7 bases). Between the trimmed V and J ends, which lost 4 bases and 6 bases, there was a span of 16 bases. The CDR3 contains 15 residues. Germline V gene sequence: CDR1 MNHEY, CDR2 SVGAGI. The CDR3 DNA sequence: TGTGCCAGCAGTTTCGGGGGCGGGGAGGGCAATGAGCAGTTCTTC. Its translation: CASSFGGGEGNEQFF.

This chain connects TRBV29-1 to TRBJ2-7, with D possibly being TRBD1 (6 bases). V dropped 3 bases and J dropped 0 bases, with 12 bases sitting between them. CDR3 size: 14 residues. The germline V gene encodes CDR1 SQVTM and CDR2 ANQGSEA. CDR3 in amino acids: CSVERGHGSYEQYF. As DNA, the CDR3 is TGCAGCGTTGAGAGGGGACATGGCTCCTACGAGCAGTACTTC.

The V and J genes are TRBV28 and TRBJ2-1, with 11 bases identical to TRBD2. This CDR3 spans 15 amino acids. Germline CDR1 MDHEN, CDR2 SYDVKM. The ends lost 6 bases at V and 5 bases at J; junction bases unmatched: 6. The CDR3 nucleotides read TGTGCCAGCAGCGTAGCGGGAGGGTCGGACAATGAGCAGTTCTTC. This translates into CASSVAGGSDNEQFF. The variable domain in full, completed from reference TRBV28 and TRBJ2-1, reads DVKVTQSSRYLVKRTGEKVFLECVQDMDHENMFWYRQDPGLGLRLIYFSYDVKMKEKGDIPEGYSVSREKKERFSLILESASTNQTSMYLCASSVAGGSDNEQFFGPGTRLTVL.

This chain links TRBV11-2 with TRBJ2-7; D is ambiguous. Germline assignment: CDR1 SGHAT and CDR2 FQNNGV. V lost 3 bases and J lost 3, with 9 bases in between. The CDR3 covers 13 residues. The DNA of the CDR3 is TGTGCCAGCAGCTTGTATTCTAACTACGAGCAGTACTTC. Its translation: CASSLYSNYEQYF.

The rearrangement joins TRBV28 to TRBJ2-2; D possibly corresponds to TRBD2 (5 bases). Trimming removed 5 bases at V and 3 bases at J, with 10 bases between. The germline gives CDR1 MDHEN, CDR2 SYDVKM. The CDR3 is 14 residues long. CDR3: CASSPSGYTGELFF. The CDR3, as DNA: TGTGCCAGCAGTCCCTCGGGGTACACCGGGGAGCTGTTTTTT.

The chain recombines TRBV19 with TRBJ1-1; D is ambiguous. The CDR3 sequence is 15 residues long. Per the germline V gene, CDR1 is LNHDA and CDR2 is SQIVND (reference sequence). V lost 6 bases and J 0 bases, leaving 14 bases between the germline ends. The CDR3 loop is CASRSEHRMNTEAFF. DNA of the CDR3: TGTGCCAGTAGATCGGAACACCGTATGAACACTGAAGCTTTCTTT.

V and J are TRBV5-1 and TRBJ2-2, with D uncertain. This CDR3 spans 15 amino acids. CDR1 and CDR2 (germline): SGHRS, YFSETQ. V was shortened by 6 bases and J by 0 bases, with 12 bases between the two germline ends. The CDR3 spells CASNPSSPNTGELFF. DNA of the CDR3: TGCGCCAGCAACCCCTCCTCCCCGAACACCGGGGAGCTGTTTTTT.

The chain combines TRBV13 with TRBJ2-3, with 13 bases fitting TRBD2. This CDR3 has 16 amino acids. Germline V gene lookup returns CDR1 PRHDT and CDR2 FYEKMQ (reference sequence). V gave up 5 bases and J gave up 3 bases; unmatched junction bases: 5. This chain's CDR3 is CASSRGTSGVTDTQYF. DNA of the CDR3: TGTGCCAGCAGCCGTGGGACTAGCGGGGTAACAGATACGCAGTATTTT.

The chain recombines TRBV4-2 with TRBJ2-7; 8 bases are shared with TRBD2. This CDR3 is built from 14 residues. Germline assignment: CDR1 LGHNA and CDR2 YNFKEQ. The J segment lost 3 bases and the V segment lost 1 base, leaving 2 bases of the junction unmatched. The DNA for the CDR3 is TGTGCCAGCAGCCAAGTTGGGACTAGCTACGAGCAGTACTTC. It codes for CASSQVGTSYEQYF.

The chain employs TRBV18 and TRBJ2-6; 7 bases line up with TRBD1. The ends lost 2 bases at V and 0 bases at J; junction bases unmatched: 4. This CDR3 is built from 17 residues. In germline, CDR1 is KGHSH, CDR2 LQKENI. CDR3 coding DNA: TGTGCCAGCTCACCAAGACAGGGTTTCTCTGGGGCCAACGTCCTGACTTTC. Protein sequence: CASSPRQGFSGANVLTF.

In nucleotides, the CDR3 is TGTGCCACCGTACAGGGACCGATAGATACGCAGTATTTT. Its translation is CATVQGPIDTQYF. The chain carries TRBV28 and TRBJ2-3; D is perhaps TRBD1 (6 bases). Germline V gene sequence: CDR1 MDHEN, CDR2 SYDVKM. This CDR3 comprises 13 residues. With 10 bases removed from V and 5 bases from J, the gap between germline ends came to 16 bases.

The V and J genes are TRBV28 and TRBJ1-1; D uncertain. Between the trimmed V and J ends, which lost 5 bases and 5 bases, there was a span of 9 bases. The CDR3 spans 12 residues. Germline V gene sequence: CDR1 MDHEN, CDR2 SYDVKM. CDR3: CASSENWTEAFF. Here the CDR3 DNA reads TGTGCCAGCAGTGAAAATTGGACTGAAGCTTTCTTT. Together with reference TRBV28 and TRBJ1-1, the CDR3 gives the full variable domain: DVKVTQSSRYLVKRTGEKVFLECVQDMDHENMFWYRQDPGLGLRLIYFSYDVKMKEKGDIPEGYSVSREKKERFSLILESASTNQTSMYLCASSENWTEAFFGQGTRLTVV.

The rearrangement joins TRBV13 to TRBJ2-5, with TRBD2 identical over 8 bases. V lost 4 bases to trimming and J lost 5 bases; unmatched junction nucleotides: 15. Per the germline V gene, CDR1 is PRHDT and CDR2 is FYEKMQ (reference sequence). This CDR3 has 17 residues. As DNA, the CDR3 is TGTGCCAGCAGCTCCGAGCCATTTGGCGGGAGGTCCGAGACCCAGTACTTC. Amino acids: CASSSEPFGGRSETQYF.

This clone was picked up a small number of times. V and J are TRBV18 and TRBJ1-4; D is uncertain. This CDR3 spans 12 amino acids. V was cut by 6 bases and J by 7 bases, with 9 bases left in between. Germline V CDR1 and CDR2: KGHSH, LQKENI. For the CDR3, the DNA is TGTGCCAGCTCGACCACGGGTGAAAAACTGTTTTTT. It codes for CASSTTGEKLFF.

The chain joins TRBV27 to TRBJ2-7; 9 bases map to TRBD1. J was trimmed by 8 bases and V by 5 bases; bases with no gene match: 7. The CDR3 has 13 amino acids. Germline CDR1 and CDR2: MNHEY and SMNVEV (reference sequence). In nucleotides, the CDR3 is TGTGCCAGCAGTCAGATACAGGGGGCTCAGCAGTACTTC. Translation gives CASSQIQGAQQYF.

The chain carries TRBV6-1 and TRBJ1-2; no firm D call. Germline loops: CDR1 MNHNS, CDR2 SASEGT. This CDR3 comprises 15 residues. Trimming stripped 4 bases from V and 4 bases from J, with 16 bases between. CDR3 sequence: CASSVSGTPSYGYTF. Written as DNA, the CDR3 is TGTGCCAGCAGTGTATCCGGCACTCCATCCTATGGCTACACCTTC.

This rearrangement joins TRBV19 to TRBJ1-4; tentative D call: TRBD1 (6 bases). Germline values: CDR1 LNHDA, CDR2 SQIVND (reference sequence). Trimming removed 6 bases from V and 5 bases from J, with 19 bases in between. The CDR3 loop spans 16 amino acids. The CDR3 coding sequence is TGTGCCAGTAGGATGCGCTACGGAGGGGGAAATGAAAAACTGTTTTTT. Its protein product is CASRMRYGGGNEKLFF. The full variable domain, completed using reference TRBV19 and TRBJ1-4, is DGGITQSPKYLFRKEGQNVTLSCEQNLNHDAMYWYRQDPGQGLRLIYYSQIVNDFQKGDIAEGYSVSREKKESFPLTVTSAQKNPTAFYLCASRMRYGGGNEKLFFGSGTQLSVL.

The sample holds a few counts of this clone. The chain employs TRBV7-6 and TRBJ1-1; 8 positions match TRBD1. This CDR3 is built from 16 residues. Germline-derived CDR1 and CDR2 are SGHVS and FNYEAQ. J gave up 3 bases and V 5 bases, and 11 bases lay outside the gene matches. The CDR3 DNA sequence: TGTGCCAGCAGCCAAATGACAGGGGCGGTGGACACTGAAGCTTTCTTT. Amino acid sequence: CASSQMTGAVDTEAFF.